This T cell receptor (beta chain) was captured in a study of Tregs in tolerant kidney transplant recipients. The assay was immunoSEQ multiplex PCR, and TCRdb's table has in-frame clones only and misses some. The table has some 110,000 clones, about 90% seen once; the top ten hold approximately 0.59%. This clone was detected once. The target antigen is unknown. Study conclusions and caveats: Findings come from small patient numbers and require larger validation. The most relevant donor-specific Treg TCRbeta repertoire apparently came from expansion with activated donor B cells.

Trimming shortened V by 2 bases and J by 0 bases, and 11 bases separated the two germline ends. Germline loops: CDR1 KGHSH, CDR2 LQKENI. There are 15 residues in the CDR3. CD4+CD25+CD127- Tregs, CD4+CD25- non-Tregs, CD4 and CD8 cells were sorted. V usage is TRBV18 and J usage is TRBJ2-7; tentatively, D is TRBD2 (6 bases). Specimen: CD4+ T cells from blood. The receptor was isolated from a human donor in good health. The CDR3 reads CASSPLGTPSYEQYF. The DNA of the CDR3 is TGTGCCAGCTCACCATTAGGGACTCCCTCCTACGAGCAGTACTTC.